A single sample gave rise to the 9 T cell receptor beta chains below, sequenced in a study of blood T cell repertoires in COVID-19. This table comes from immunoSEQ multiplex PCR, and its TCRdb copy is limited to in-frame clones, with some not included. The sample has 150,000 to 200,000 clones, more than 75% seen once; the top ten hold 7% to 8%. The sample was PBMCs or T cells enriched from blood (not recorded which). These receptor sequences come from a woman aged 45 to 65 who had recovered from COVID-19.

The V and J genes are TRBV9 and TRBJ1-1; no reliable D call. Germline CDR1 reads SGDLS; CDR2 reads YYNGEE. Trimming pared 4 bases from V and 0 bases from J, leaving 7 bases between. This CDR3 comprises 13 residues. CDR3 in DNA: TGTGCCAGCAGCTGGCAGATGAACACTGAAGCTTTCTTT. It encodes CASSWQMNTEAFF.

The V call is TRBV5-6, the J call TRBJ2-3; 7 bases align to TRBD1. Trimming took 5 bases from V and 2 from J; bases not matched to a gene: 11. The CDR3 runs to 16 residues. Per the germline V gene, CDR1 is SGHDT and CDR2 is YYEEEE. The CDR3 DNA sequence: TGTGCCAGCAGTTATATCACAGGGGCTGTCACAGATACGCAGTATTTT. Translated, it gives CASSYITGAVTDTQYF. Full variable domain (outside the CDR3, taken from reference TRBV5-6 and TRBJ2-3): DAGVTQSPTHLIKTRGQQVTLRCSPKSGHDTVSWYQQALGQGPQFIFQYYEEEERQRGNFPDRFSGHQFPNYSSELNVNALLLGDSALYLCASSYITGAVTDTQYFGPGTRLTVL.

The V gene is TRBV27, the J gene TRBJ2-7; 7 bases agree with TRBD1. The CDR3 covers 13 residues. CDR1 and CDR2 from the germline V gene are MNHEY and SMNVEV (reference sequence). Trimming removed 6 bases from V and 4 bases from J; junction bases left unmatched: 6. This chain's CDR3 is CASRGTVAYEQYF. In nucleotides, the CDR3 is TGTGCCAGCAGGGGGACAGTAGCATACGAGCAGTACTTC.

The chain couples TRBV6-5 to TRBJ2-1, with a weak D call TRBD2 (6 bases). Trimming took off 0 bases at V and 5 bases at J, with 14 bases between the two ends. From germline, CDR1 is MNHEY and CDR2 SVGAGI. CDR3 size: 16 residues. The DNA for the CDR3 is TGTGCCAGCAGTTACTCCGGTACTAGCAGCCACAATGAGCAGTTCTTC. Translated: CASSYSGTSSHNEQFF.

The V gene is TRBV28, the J gene TRBJ2-3; unclear D gene. Looked up from germline, CDR1 is MDHEN and CDR2 is SYDVKM. The CDR3 has 12 residues. V lost 7 bases and J lost 3, with 8 bases in between. The CDR3 is CASTQQTDTQYF. The CDR3, as DNA: TGTGCCAGCACTCAACAAACAGATACGCAGTATTTT.

The chain recombines TRBV6-5 with TRBJ1-2, with 12 bases that match TRBD1. V lost 2 bases and J lost 8; bases outside the gene matches: 3. Per germline, CDR1 MNHEY and CDR2 SVGAGI. This CDR3 has 14 residues. The CDR3 protein is CASSYQGQGAGYTF. The CDR3 DNA reads TGTGCCAGCAGTTACCAGGGACAGGGGGCGGGCTACACCTTC.

This clone has a handful of counts. The chain recombines TRBV11-3 with TRBJ2-1, with 11 positions matching TRBD2. The CDR3 sequence is 15 residues long. The J segment lost 3 bases and the V segment lost 5 bases, leaving 3 bases of the junction unmatched. Germline V gives CDR1 SGHNT, CDR2 YENEEA. CDR3: CASSPGLADYNEQFF. Written as DNA, the CDR3 is TGTGCCAGCAGCCCGGGACTAGCGGACTACAATGAGCAGTTCTTC.

The V gene is TRBV2, the J gene TRBJ1-1; D possibly corresponds to TRBD1 (6 bases). V was clipped by 2 bases and J by 1 base, with 14 bases between them. The CDR3 runs to 16 residues. Germline lookup yields CDR1 SNHLY and CDR2 FYNNEI. The CDR3 DNA is TGTGCCAGCAGTGAAAACGGGGCAGGGGAGAACACTGAAGCTTTCTTT. This translates into CASSENGAGENTEAFF.

The chain combines TRBV25-1 with TRBJ2-1, with a weak D call TRBD2 (6 bases). The CDR3 contains 16 residues. V was trimmed by 2 bases and J by 1 base, leaving 12 bases between them. The germline CDR1 and CDR2 sequences are MGHDK and SYGVNS. The CDR3 protein is CASSEEEGNSYNEQFF. CDR3 DNA: TGTGCCAGCAGTGAAGAGGAGGGGAATTCCTACAATGAGCAGTTCTTC.